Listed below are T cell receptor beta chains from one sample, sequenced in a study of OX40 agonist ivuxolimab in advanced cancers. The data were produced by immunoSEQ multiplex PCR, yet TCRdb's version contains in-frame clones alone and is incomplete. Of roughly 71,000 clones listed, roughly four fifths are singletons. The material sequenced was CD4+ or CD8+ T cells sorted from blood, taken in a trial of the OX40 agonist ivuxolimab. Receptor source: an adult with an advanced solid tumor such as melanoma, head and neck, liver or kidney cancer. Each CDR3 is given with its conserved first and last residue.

cdr3_aa: CASSLGAANSGNTIYF; j_call: TRBJ1-3; v_call: TRBV5-1
cdr3_aa: CASSPTSGGHTQYF; j_call: TRBJ2-3; v_call: TRBV7-3
cdr3_aa: CASSVVGGGAEQYF; j_call: TRBJ2-7; v_call: TRBV9
cdr3_aa: CAWSPRLGLGRSNTGELFF; j_call: TRBJ2-2; v_call: TRBV30
cdr3_aa: CASSSSPPGLRVYEQYF; j_call: TRBJ2-7; v_call: TRBV2
cdr3_aa: CASSPRRQGHYTF; j_call: TRBJ1-2; v_call: TRBV6-5
cdr3_aa: CASSRYNEQFF; j_call: TRBJ2-1; v_call: TRBV6-5
cdr3_aa: CAWSVHTSGAEQFF; j_call: TRBJ2-1; v_call: TRBV30
cdr3_aa: CASSVRDRGGEAFF; j_call: TRBJ1-1; v_call: TRBV5-5
cdr3_aa: CASSTQRDGEQYF; j_call: TRBJ2-7; v_call: TRBV19
cdr3_aa: CASSQDLALPGQSYEQYF; j_call: TRBJ2-7; v_call: TRBV4-1
cdr3_aa: CASSFSMWRNNEQFF; j_call: TRBJ2-1; v_call: TRBV5-1
cdr3_aa: CASSLGGLAGVYNEQFF; j_call: TRBJ2-1; v_call: TRBV7-6
cdr3_aa: CASSVQYSNQPQHF; j_call: TRBJ1-5; v_call: TRBV2
cdr3_aa: CAISENSRAYEQYF; j_call: TRBJ2-7; v_call: TRBV10-3
cdr3_aa: CASSLAGWSYEQYF; j_call: TRBJ2-7; v_call: TRBV18